This record looks at one T cell receptor beta chain sequence and its context. The antigen is undetermined. The time point was: pre-sensitization, week 0. Treatment in this sample: therapeutic diphenylcyclopropenone sensitization with weekly scalp DPC. This record comes from a study of human T cells and chemical hapten exposure. In the study overall: Diphenylcyclopropenone, dosed weekly to the scalp, was given to patients throughout the roughly 24-week study. Read at 6 days, the patch tests placed 0.01% DPC on the upper back. General observations from the study: Controls had significantly fewer large CDR3 similarity clusters than were formed by expanded TCRs.

TCRdb re-called the RACE reads with MiXCR, one entry per CDR3 protein. The table has roughly 260,000 distinct CDR3 sequences, about 9% seen once. The sequence was obtained from a woman aged 40 to 50 with alopecia areata. Some clones in this sample may be carry-over from other donors' samples. The sample consisted of whole blood, taken in connection with sensitization to the hapten diphenylcyclopropenone (DPC).

CDR3 nucleotide sequence: TGCAGCGTTGAACATACCTCCTACAATGAGCAGTTCTTC. Translating gives CSVEHTSYNEQFF. The genes are TRBV29-1 and TRBJ2-1, with unresolved D. CDR3 length equals 13 residues. Per the germline V gene, CDR1 is SQVTM and CDR2 is ANQGSEA. The germline V and J ends were trimmed by 2 bases and 0 bases, with 5 bases remaining between them.